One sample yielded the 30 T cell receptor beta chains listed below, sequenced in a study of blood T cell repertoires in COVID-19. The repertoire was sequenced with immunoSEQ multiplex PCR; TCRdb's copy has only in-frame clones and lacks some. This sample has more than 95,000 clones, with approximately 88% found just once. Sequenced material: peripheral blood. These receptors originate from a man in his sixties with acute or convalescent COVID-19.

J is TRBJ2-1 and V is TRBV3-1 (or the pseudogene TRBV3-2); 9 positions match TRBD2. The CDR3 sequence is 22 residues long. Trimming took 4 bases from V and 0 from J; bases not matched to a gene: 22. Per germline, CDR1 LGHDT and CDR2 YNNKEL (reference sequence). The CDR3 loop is CASSLGAGLRSSGRISYNEQFF. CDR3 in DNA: TGTGCCAGCAGCCTTGGGGCAGGGTTACGTAGTAGCGGGAGAATCTCCTACAATGAGCAGTTCTTC.

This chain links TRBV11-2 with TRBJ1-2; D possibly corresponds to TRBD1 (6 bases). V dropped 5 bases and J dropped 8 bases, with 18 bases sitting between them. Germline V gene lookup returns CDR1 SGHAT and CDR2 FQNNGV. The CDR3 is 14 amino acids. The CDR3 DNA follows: TGTGCCAGCAGCCCCAGGCGACAGGACCTCGGCTACACCTTC. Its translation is CASSPRRQDLGYTF. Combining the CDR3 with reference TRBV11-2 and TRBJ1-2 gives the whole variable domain EAGVAQSPRYKIIEKRQSVAFWCNPISGHATLYWYQQILGQGPKLLIQFQNNGVVDDSQLPKDRFSAERLKGVDSTLKIQPAKLEDSAVYLCASSPRRQDLGYTFGSGTRLTVV.

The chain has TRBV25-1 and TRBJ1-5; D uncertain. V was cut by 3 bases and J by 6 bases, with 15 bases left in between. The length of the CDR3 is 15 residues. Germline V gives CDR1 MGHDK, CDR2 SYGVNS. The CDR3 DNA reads TGTGCCAGCAGTGATAATGGCCCCTCGGGTCAGCCCCAGCATTTT. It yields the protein CASSDNGPSGQPQHF.

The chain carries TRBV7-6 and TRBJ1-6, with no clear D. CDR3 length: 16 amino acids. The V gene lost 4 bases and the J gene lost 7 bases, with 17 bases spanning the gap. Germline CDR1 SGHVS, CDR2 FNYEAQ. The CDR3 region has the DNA TGTGCCAGCAGCTCCTCACGGGCCCCGGGGAATTCACCCCTCCACTTT. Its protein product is CASSSSRAPGNSPLHF.

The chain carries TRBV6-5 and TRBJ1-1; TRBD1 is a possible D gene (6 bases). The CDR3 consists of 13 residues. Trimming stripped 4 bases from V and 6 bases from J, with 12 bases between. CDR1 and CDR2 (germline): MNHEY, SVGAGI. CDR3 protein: CASSLTGTSEAFF. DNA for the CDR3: TGTGCCAGCAGTTTAACCGGGACATCTGAAGCTTTCTTT.

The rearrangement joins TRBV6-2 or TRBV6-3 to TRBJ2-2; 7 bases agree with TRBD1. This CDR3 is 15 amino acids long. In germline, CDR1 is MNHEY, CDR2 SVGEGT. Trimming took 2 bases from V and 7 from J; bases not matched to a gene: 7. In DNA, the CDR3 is TGTGCCAGCAGTTACCTCAGACAGGGTGGCGGGGAGCTGTTTTTT. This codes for CASSYLRQGGGELFF.

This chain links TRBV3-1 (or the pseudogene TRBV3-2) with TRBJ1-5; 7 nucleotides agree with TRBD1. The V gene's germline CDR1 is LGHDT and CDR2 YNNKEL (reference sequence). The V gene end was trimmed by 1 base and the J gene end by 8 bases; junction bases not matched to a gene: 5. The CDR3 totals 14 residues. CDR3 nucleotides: TGTGCCAGCAGCCAAGCCCGGGACAGCAAGCCCCAGCATTTT. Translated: CASSQARDSKPQHF.

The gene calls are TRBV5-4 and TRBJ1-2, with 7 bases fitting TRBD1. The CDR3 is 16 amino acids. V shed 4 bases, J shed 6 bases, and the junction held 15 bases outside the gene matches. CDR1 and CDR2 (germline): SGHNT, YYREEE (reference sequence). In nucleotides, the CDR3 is TGTGCCAGCAGCCTGGAGCCCGGACAGGCCGTCAATGGCTACACCTTC. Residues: CASSLEPGQAVNGYTF.

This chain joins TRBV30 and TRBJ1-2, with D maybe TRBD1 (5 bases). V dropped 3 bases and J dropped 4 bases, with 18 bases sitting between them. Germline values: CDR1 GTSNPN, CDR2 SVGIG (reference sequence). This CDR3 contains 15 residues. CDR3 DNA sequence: TGTGCCTGGAGGACAATACAAGCGGGGGGCTATGGCTACACCTTC. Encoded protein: CAWRTIQAGGYGYTF.

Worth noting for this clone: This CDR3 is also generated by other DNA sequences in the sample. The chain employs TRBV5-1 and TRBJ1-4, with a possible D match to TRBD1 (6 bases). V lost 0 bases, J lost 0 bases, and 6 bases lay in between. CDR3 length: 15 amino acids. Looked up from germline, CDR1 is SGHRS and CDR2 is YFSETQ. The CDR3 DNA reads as TGCGCCAGCAGCTTGGGGACAGCAACTAATGAAAAACTGTTTTTT. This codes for CASSLGTATNEKLFF.

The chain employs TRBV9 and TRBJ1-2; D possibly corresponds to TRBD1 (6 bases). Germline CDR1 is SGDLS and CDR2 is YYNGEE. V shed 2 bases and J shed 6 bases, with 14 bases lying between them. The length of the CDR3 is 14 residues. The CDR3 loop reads CASSVQQGVDGYTF. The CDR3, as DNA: TGTGCCAGCAGCGTGCAACAGGGCGTCGATGGCTACACCTTC. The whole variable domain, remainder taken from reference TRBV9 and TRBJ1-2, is DSGVTQTPKHLITATGQRVTLRCSPRSGDLSVYWYQQSLDQGLQFLIQYYNGEERAKGNILERFSAQQFPDLHSELNLSSLELGDSALYFCASSVQQGVDGYTFGSGTRLTVV.

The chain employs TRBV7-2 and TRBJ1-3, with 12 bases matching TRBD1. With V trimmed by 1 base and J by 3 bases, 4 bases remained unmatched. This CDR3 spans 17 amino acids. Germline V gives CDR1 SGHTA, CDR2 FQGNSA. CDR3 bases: TGTGCCAGCAGCTTAGGGGGACAGGGGGCTATTGGAAACACCATATATTTT. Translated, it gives CASSLGGQGAIGNTIYF.

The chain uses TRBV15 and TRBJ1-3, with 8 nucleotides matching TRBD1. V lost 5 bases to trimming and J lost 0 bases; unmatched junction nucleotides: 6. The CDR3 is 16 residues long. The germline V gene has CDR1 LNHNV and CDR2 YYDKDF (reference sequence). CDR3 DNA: TGTGCCACCAGCGGACACAGGGGGTTCTCTGGAAACACCATATATTTT. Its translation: CATSGHRGFSGNTIYF.

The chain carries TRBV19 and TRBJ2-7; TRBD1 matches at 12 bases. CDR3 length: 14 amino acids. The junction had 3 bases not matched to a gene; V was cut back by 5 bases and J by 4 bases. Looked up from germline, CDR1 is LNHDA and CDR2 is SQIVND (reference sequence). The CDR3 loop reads CASSGTGGSYEQYF. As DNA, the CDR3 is TGTGCCAGTAGTGGGACAGGGGGCTCGTACGAGCAGTACTTC. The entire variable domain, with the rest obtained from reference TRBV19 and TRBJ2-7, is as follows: DGGITQSPKYLFRKEGQNVTLSCEQNLNHDAMYWYRQDPGQGLRLIYYSQIVNDFQKGDIAEGYSVSREKKESFPLTVTSAQKNPTAFYLCASSGTGGSYEQYFGPGTRLTVT.

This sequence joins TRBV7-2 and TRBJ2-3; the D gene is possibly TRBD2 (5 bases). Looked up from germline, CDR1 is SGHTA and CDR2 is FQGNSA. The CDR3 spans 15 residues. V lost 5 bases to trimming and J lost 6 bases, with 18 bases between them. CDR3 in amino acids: CASSPRGSPGDTQYF. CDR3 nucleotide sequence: TGTGCCAGCAGCCCGCGTGGGAGCCCCGGGGATACGCAGTATTTT.

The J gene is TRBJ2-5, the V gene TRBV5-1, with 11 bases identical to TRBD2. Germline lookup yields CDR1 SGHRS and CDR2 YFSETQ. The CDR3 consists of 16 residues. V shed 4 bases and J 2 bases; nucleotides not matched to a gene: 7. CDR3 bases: TGCGCCAGCAGCGTTGTCGGGACTAGCGGACAAGAGACCCAGTACTTC. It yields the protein CASSVVGTSGQETQYF.

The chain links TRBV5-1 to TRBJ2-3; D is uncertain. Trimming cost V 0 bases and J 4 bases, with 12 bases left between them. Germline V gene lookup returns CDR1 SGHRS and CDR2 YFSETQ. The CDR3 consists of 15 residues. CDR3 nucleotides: TGCGCCAGCAGCTTGGGACAATCGGTCTCAGATACGCAGTATTTT. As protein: CASSLGQSVSDTQYF.

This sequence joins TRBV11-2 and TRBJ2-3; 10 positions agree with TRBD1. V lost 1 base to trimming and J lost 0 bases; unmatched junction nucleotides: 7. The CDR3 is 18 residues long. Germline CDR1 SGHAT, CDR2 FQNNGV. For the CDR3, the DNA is TGTGCCAGCAGCTTAGCATGGGGACAGGGGACTAGCACAGATACGCAGTATTTT. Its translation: CASSLAWGQGTSTDTQYF.

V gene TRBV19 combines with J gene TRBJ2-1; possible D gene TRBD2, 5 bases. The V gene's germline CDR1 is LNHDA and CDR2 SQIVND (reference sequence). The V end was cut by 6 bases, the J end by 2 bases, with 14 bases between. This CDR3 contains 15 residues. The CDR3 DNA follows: TGTGCCAGTAGCACTAGAACAGTTACCTACAATGAGCAGTTCTTC. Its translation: CASSTRTVTYNEQFF.

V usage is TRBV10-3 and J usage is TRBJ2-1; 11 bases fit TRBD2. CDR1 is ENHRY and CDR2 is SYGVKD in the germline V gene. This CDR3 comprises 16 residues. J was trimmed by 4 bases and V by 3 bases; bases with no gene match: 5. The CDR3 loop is CAISDSLAGAYNEQFF. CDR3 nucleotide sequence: TGTGCCATCAGTGACTCACTAGCGGGAGCTTACAATGAGCAGTTCTTC.

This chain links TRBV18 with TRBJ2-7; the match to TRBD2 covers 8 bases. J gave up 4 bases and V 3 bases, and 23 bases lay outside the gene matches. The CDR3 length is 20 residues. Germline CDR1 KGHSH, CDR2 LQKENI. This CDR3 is CASSPISPGTGVAGPYEQYF. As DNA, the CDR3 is TGTGCCAGCTCACCGATATCACCGGGGACTGGGGTAGCGGGACCTTACGAGCAGTACTTC.

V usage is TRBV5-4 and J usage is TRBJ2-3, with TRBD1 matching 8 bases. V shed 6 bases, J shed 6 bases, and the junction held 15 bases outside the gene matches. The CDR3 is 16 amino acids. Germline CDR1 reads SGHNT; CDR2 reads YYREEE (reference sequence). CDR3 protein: CASTAGTGQLGDTQYF. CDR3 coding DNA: TGTGCCAGCACGGCCGGGACAGGACAACTCGGCGATACGCAGTATTTT.

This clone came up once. The CDR3: CASTSGLAFNEQFF. CDR3 sequence (DNA): TGTGCCAGCACCTCGGGACTAGCGTTTAATGAGCAGTTCTTC. V and J are TRBV6-5 and TRBJ2-1, with TRBD2 matching 10 bases. The CDR3 is 14 residues long. Germline CDR1 is MNHEY and CDR2 is SVGAGI. With 7 bases clipped from V and 7 bases from J, the junction kept 7 bases outside the gene matches.

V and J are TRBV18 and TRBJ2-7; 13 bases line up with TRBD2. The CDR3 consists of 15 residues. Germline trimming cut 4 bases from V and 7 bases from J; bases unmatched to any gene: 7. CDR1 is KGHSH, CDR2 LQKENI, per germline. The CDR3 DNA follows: TGTGCCAGCTCACTCGGACTAGCGGGAGTCCGTGAGCAGTACTTC. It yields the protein CASSLGLAGVREQYF.

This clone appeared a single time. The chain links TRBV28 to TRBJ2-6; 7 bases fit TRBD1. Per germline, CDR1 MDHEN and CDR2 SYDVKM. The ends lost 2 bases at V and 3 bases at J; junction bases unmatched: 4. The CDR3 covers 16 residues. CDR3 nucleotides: TGTGCCAGCAGTTTAGGGGACAGTAATGGGGCCAACGTCCTGACTTTC. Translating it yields CASSLGDSNGANVLTF.

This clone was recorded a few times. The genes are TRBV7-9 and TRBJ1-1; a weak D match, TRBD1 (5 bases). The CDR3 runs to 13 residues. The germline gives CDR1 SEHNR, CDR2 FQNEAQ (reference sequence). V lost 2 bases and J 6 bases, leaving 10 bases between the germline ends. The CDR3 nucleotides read TGTGCCAGCAGCTTATGGGCAGGGCCTGAAGCTTTCTTT. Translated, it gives CASSLWAGPEAFF.

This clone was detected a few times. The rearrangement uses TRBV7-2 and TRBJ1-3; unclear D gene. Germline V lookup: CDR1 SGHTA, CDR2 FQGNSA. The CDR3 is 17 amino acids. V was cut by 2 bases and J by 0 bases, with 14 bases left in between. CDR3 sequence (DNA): TGTGCCAGCAGCTTACTAGTGTCCGTCCGCTCTGGAAACACCATATATTTT. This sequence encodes CASSLLVSVRSGNTIYF.

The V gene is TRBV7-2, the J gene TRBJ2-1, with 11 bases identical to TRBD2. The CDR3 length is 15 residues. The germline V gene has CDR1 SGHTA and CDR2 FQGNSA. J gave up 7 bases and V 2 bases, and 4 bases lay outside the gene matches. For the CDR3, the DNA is TGTGCCAGCAGCTTATCGCTAGCGGGAGGAAATGAGCAGTTCTTC. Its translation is CASSLSLAGGNEQFF.

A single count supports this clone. CDR3 region: CATSPGDTQYF. CDR3 DNA: TGTGCCACCAGTCCAGGAGATACGCAGTATTTT. The chain is built from TRBV24-1 and TRBJ2-3; D ambiguous. Germline assignment: CDR1 KGHDR and CDR2 SFDVKD. V was cut by 6 bases and J by 5 bases, with 5 bases left in between. The CDR3 contains 11 residues.

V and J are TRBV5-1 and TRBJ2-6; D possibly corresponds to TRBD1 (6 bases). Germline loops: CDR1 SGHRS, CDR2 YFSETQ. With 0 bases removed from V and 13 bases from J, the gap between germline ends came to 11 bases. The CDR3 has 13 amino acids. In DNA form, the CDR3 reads TGCGCCAGCAGCTTGGACAGGGCCCAGGTCCTGACTTTC. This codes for CASSLDRAQVLTF. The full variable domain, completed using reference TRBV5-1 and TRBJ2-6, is KAGVTQTPRYLIKTRGQQVTLSCSPISGHRSVSWYQQTPGQGLQFLFEYFSETQRNKGNFPGRFSGRQFSNSRSEMNVSTLELGDSALYLCASSLDRAQVLTFGAGSRLTVL.